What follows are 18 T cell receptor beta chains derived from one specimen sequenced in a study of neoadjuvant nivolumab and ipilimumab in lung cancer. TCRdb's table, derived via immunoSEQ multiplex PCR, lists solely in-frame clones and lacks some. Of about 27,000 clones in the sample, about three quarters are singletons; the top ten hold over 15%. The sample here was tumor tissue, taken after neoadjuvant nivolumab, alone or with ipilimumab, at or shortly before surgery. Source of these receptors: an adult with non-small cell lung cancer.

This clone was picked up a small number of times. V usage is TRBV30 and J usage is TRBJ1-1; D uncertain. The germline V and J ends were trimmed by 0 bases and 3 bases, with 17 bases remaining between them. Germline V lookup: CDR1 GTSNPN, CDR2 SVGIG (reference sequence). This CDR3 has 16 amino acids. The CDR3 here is CAWSVLGGGRYTEAFF. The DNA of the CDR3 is TGTGCCTGGAGTGTACTTGGTGGAGGGAGGTACACTGAAGCTTTCTTT.

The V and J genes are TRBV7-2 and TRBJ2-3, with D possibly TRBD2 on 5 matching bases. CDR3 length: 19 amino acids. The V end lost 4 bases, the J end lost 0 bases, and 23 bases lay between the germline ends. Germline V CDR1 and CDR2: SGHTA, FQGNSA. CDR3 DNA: TGTGCCAGCAGCTCTTTTGCTAGCAGCCCCTACATTAGCACAGATACGCAGTATTTT. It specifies CASSSFASSPYISTDTQYF. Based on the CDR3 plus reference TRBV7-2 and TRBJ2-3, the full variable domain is GAGVSQSPSNKVTEKGKDVELRCDPISGHTALYWYRQSLGQGLEFLIYFQGNSAPDKSGLPSDRFSAERTGGSVSTLTIQRTQQEDSAVYLCASSSFASSPYISTDTQYFGPGTRLTVL.

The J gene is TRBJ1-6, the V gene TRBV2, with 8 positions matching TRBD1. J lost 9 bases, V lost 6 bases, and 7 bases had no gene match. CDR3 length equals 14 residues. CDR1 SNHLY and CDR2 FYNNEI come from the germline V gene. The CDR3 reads CASRADRVGSPLHF. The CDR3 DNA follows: TGTGCCAGCAGGGCGGACAGGGTGGGTTCACCCCTCCACTTT.

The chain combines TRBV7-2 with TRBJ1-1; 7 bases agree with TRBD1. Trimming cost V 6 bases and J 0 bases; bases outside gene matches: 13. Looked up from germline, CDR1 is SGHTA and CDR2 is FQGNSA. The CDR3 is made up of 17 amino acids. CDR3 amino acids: CASRSDRAYLMNTEAFF. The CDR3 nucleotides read TGTGCCAGCAGATCCGACAGGGCGTACTTGATGAACACTGAAGCTTTCTTT.

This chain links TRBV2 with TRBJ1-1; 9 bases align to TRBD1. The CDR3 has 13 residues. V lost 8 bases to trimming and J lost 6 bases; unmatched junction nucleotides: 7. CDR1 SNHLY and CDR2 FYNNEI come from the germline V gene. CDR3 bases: TGTGCCAGCGGGGACAGGGCTAAGGCTGAAGCTTTCTTT. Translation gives CASGDRAKAEAFF. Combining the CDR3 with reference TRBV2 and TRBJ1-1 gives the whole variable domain EPEVTQTPSHQVTQMGQEVILRCVPISNHLYFYWYRQILGQKVEFLVSFYNNEISEKSEIFDDQFSVERPDGSNFTLKIRSTKLEDSAMYFCASGDRAKAEAFFGQGTRLTVV.

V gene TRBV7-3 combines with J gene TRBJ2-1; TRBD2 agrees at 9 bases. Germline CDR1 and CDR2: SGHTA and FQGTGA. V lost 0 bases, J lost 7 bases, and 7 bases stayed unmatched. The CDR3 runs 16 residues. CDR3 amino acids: CASSLTGSGGRNEQFF. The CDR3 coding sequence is TGTGCCAGCAGCTTAACGGGTAGCGGGGGCCGAAATGAGCAGTTCTTC.

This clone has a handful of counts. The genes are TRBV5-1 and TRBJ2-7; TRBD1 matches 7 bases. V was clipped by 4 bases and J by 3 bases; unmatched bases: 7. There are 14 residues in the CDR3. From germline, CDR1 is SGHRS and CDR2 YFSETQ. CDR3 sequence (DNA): TGCGCCAGCAGCCCCCGACAGGGAGACTACGAGCAGTACTTC. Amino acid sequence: CASSPRQGDYEQYF.

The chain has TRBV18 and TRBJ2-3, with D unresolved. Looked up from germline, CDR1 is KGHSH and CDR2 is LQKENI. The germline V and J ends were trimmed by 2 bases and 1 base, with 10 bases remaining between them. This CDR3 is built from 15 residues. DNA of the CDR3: TGTGCCAGCTCACCATGGGGTGGGGGCACAGATACGCAGTATTTT. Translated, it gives CASSPWGGGTDTQYF.

CDR3 sequence reads: CASSQATDRRAFF. For the CDR3, the DNA is TGTGCCAGCAGCCAAGCCACGGACAGGCGGGCTTTCTTT. The rearrangement uses TRBV4-2 and TRBJ1-1, with TRBD1 identical over 7 bases. The CDR3 runs 13 residues. V shed 1 base, J shed 11 bases, and the junction held 7 bases outside the gene matches. Germline CDR1 LGHNA, CDR2 YNFKEQ.

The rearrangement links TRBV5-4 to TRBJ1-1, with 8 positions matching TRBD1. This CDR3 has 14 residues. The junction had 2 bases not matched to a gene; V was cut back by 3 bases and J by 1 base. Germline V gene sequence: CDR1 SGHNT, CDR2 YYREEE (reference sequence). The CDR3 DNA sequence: TGTGCCAGCAGCTCCGGGACAGGGAACACTGAAGCTTTCTTT. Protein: CASSSGTGNTEAFF. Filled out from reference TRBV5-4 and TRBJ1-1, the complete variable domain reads ETGVTQSPTHLIKTRGQQVTLRCSSQSGHNTVSWYQQALGQGPQFIFQYYREEENGRGNFPPRFSGLQFPNYSSELNVNALELDDSALYLCASSSGTGNTEAFFGQGTRLTVV.

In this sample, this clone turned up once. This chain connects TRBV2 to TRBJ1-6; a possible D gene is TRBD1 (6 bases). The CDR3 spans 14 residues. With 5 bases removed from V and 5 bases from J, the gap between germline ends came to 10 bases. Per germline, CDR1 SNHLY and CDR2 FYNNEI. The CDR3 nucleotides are TGTGCCAGCAGTTCCGGGACAAATAATTCACCCCTCCACTTT. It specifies CASSSGTNNSPLHF.

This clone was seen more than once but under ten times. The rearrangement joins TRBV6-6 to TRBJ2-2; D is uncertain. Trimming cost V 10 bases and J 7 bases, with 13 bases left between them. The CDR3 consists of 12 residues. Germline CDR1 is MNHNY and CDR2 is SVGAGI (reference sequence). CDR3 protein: CAIRATSGELFF. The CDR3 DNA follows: TGTGCCATCCGGGCCACCAGCGGGGAGCTGTTTTTT.

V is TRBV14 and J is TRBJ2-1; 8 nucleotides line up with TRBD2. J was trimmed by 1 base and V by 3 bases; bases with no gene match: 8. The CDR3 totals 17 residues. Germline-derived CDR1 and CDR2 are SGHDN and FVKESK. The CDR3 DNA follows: TGTGCCAGCAGCCACCACACAACTAGCGGTTCCTACAATGAGCAGTTCTTC. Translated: CASSHHTTSGSYNEQFF.

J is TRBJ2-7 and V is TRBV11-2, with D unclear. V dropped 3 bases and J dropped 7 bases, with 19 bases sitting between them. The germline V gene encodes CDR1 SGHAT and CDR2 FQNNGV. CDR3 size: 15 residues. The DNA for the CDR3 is TGTGCCAGCAGCTTGTTGGGCATGGGCCTCGGGGAGCAGTACTTC. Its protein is CASSLLGMGLGEQYF.

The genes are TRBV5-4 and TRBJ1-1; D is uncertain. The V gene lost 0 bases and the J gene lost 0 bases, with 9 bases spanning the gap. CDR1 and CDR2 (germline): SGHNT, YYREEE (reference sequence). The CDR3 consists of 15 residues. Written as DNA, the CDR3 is TGTGCCAGCAGCTTGGGCGGCAGCCTGAACACTGAAGCTTTCTTT. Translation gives CASSLGGSLNTEAFF.

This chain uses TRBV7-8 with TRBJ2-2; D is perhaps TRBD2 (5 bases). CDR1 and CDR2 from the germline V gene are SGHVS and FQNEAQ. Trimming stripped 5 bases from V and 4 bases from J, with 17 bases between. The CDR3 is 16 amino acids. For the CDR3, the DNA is TGTGCCAGCAGCCTCTGGTCGGTCCGGGGCACCGGGGAGCTGTTTTTT. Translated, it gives CASSLWSVRGTGELFF. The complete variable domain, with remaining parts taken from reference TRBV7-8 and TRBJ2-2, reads GAGVSQSPRYKVAKRGQDVALRCDPISGHVSLFWYQQALGQGPEFLTYFQNEAQLDKSGLPSDRFFAERPEGSVSTLKIQRTQQEDSAVYLCASSLWSVRGTGELFFGEGSRLTVL.

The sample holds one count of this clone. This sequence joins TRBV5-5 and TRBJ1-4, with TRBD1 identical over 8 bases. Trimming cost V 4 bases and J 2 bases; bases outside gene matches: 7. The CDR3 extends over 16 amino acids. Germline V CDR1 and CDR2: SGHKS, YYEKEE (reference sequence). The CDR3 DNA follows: TGTGCCAGCAGCAACAGGACAGGGTGGACTAATGAAAAACTGTTTTTT. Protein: CASSNRTGWTNEKLFF.

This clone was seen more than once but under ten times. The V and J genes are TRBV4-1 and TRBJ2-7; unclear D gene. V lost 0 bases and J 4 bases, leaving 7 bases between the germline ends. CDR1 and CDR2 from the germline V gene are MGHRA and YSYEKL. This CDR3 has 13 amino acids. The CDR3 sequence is CASSQEQTYEQYF. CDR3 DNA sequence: TGCGCCAGCAGCCAAGAACAGACGTACGAGCAGTACTTC.